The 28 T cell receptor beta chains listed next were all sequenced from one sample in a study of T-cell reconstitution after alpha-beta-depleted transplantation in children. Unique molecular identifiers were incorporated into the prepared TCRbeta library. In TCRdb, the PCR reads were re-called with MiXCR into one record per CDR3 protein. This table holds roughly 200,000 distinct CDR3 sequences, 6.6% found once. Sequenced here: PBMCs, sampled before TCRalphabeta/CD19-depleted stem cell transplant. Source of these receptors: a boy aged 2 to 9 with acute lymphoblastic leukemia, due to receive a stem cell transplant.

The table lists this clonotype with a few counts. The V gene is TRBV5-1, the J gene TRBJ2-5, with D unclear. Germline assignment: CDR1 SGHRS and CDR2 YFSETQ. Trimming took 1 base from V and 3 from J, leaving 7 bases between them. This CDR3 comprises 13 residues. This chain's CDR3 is CASSLLSKETQYF. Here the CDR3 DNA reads TGCGCCAGCAGCTTGTTGTCCAAAGAGACCCAGTACTTC.

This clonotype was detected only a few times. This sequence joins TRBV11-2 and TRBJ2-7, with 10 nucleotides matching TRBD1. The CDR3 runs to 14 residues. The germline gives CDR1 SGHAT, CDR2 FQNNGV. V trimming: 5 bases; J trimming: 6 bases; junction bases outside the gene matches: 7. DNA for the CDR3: TGTGCCAGCAGCCGGCGGGACAGGGGACCCGAGCAGTACTTC. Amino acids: CASSRRDRGPEQYF.

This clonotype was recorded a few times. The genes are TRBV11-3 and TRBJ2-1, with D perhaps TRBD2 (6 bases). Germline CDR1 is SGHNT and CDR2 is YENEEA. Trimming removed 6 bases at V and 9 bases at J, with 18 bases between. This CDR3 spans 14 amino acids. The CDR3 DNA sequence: TGTGCCAGCAGTCCAGGACTAATCGGCGGTGAGCAGTTCTTC. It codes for CASSPGLIGGEQFF.

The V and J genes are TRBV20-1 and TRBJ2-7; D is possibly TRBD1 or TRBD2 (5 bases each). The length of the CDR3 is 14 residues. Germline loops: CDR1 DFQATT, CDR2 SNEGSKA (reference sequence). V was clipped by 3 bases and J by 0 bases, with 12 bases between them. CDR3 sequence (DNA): TGCAGTGCTAGTAGGTCAGGGAGCTCCTACGAGCAGTACTTC. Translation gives CSASRSGSSYEQYF.

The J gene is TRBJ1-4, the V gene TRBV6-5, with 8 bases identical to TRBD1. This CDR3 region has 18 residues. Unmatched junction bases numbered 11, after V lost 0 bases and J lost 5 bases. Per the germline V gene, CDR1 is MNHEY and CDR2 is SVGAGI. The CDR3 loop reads CASSYSVEYRGENEKLFF. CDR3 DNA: TGTGCCAGCAGTTACTCGGTAGAATACAGGGGGGAAAATGAAAAACTGTTTTTT.

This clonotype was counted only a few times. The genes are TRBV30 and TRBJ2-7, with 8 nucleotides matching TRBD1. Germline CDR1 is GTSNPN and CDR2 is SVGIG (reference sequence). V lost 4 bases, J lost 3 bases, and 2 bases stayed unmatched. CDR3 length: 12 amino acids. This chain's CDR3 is CAWKGTGYEQYF. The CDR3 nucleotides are TGTGCCTGGAAAGGGACAGGCTACGAGCAGTACTTC.

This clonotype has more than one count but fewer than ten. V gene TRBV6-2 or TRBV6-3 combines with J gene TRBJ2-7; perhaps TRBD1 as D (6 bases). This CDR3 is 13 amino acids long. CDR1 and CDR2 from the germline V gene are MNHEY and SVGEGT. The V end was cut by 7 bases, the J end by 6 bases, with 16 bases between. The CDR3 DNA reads TGTGCCAGCAAGGGGGATAGATCAACCGAGCAGTACTTC. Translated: CASKGDRSTEQYF.

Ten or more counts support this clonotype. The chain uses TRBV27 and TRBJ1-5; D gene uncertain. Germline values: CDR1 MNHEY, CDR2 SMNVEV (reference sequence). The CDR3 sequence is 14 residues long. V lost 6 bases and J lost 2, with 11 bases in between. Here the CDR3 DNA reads TGTGCCAGCAGACAAGGGAAGGGCAATCAGCCCCAGCATTTT. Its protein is CASRQGKGNQPQHF.

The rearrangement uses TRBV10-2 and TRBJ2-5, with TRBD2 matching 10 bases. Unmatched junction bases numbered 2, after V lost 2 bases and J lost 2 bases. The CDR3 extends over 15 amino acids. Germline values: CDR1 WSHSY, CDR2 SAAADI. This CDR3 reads CASSEGLADQETQYF. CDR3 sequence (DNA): TGCGCCAGCAGTGAGGGACTAGCGGATCAAGAGACCCAGTACTTC.

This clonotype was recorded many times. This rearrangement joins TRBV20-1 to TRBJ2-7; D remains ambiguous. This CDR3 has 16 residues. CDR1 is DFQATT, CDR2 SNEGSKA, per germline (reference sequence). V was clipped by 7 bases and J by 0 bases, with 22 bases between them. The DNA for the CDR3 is TGCAGTGTAGCCAGTAAGAAATGGTCGCGCTCCTACGAGCAGTACTTC. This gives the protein CSVASKKWSRSYEQYF.

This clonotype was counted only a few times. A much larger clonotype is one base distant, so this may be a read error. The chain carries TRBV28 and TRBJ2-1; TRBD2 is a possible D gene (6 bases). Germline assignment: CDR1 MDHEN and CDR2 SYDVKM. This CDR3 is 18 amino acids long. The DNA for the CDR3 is TGTACCAGCAGTTTACCTGGGGAAGGGGCGGGACCCCCCAATGAGCAGTTCTTC. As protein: CTSSLPGEGAGPPNEQFF.

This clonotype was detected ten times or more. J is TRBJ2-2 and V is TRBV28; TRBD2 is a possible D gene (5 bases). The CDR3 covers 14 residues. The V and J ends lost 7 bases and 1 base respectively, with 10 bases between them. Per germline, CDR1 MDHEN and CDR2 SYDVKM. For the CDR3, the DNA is TGTGCCAGCACTCGAGGAGGGAACACCGGGGAGCTGTTTTTT. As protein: CASTRGGNTGELFF.

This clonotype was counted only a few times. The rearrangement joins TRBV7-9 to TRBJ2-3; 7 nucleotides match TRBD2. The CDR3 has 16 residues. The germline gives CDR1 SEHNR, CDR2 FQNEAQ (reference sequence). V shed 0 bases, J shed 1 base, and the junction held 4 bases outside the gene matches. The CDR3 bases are TGTGCCAGCAGCTTAGCGAAACGGGGGGGCACAGATACGCAGTATTTT. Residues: CASSLAKRGGTDTQYF.

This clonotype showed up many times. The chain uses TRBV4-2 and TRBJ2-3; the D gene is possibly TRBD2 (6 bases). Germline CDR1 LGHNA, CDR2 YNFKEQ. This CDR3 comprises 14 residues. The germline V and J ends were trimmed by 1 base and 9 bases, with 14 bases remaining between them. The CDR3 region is CASSQAQTSQTQYF. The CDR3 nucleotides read TGTGCCAGCAGCCAAGCCCAGACTAGTCAAACGCAGTATTTT.

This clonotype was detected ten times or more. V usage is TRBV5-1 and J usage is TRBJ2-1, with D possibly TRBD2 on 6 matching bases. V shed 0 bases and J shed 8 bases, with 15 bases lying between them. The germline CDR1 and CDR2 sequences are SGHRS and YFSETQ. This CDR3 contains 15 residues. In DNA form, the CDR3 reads TGCGCCAGCAGCTTGGAGGGACTCCAGAGGGATGAGCAGTTCTTC. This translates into CASSLEGLQRDEQFF.

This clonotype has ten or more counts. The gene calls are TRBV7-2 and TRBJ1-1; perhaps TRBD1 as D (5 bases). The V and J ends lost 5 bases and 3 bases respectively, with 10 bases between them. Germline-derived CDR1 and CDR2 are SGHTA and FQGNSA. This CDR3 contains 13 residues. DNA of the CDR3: TGTGCCAGCAGCCATGGGGGGGACACTGAAGCTTTCTTT. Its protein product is CASSHGGDTEAFF.

This CDR3 reads CSAITVWGTYGYTF. The CDR3 nucleotides are TGCAGTGCCATTACGGTCTGGGGGACCTATGGCTACACCTTC. The chain couples TRBV20-1 to TRBJ1-2, with D possibly TRBD1 on 5 matching bases. This CDR3 is built from 14 residues. Trimming left V 6 bases short and J 4 bases short, with 18 bases between. The germline V gene encodes CDR1 DFQATT and CDR2 SNEGSKA (reference sequence).

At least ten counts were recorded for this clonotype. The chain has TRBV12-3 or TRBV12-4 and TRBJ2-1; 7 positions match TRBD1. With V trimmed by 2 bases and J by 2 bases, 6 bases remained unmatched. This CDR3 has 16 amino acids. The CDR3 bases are TGTGCCAGCAGTTTAACCCGACAGGGTCCCTACAATGAGCAGTTCTTC. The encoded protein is CASSLTRQGPYNEQFF.

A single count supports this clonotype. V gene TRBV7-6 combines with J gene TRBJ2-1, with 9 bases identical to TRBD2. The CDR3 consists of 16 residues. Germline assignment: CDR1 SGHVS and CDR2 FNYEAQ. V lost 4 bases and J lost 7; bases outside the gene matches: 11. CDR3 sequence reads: CASSSLSGRNRNEQFF. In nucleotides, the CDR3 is TGTGCCAGCAGCTCACTCAGCGGGAGGAATAGGAATGAGCAGTTCTTC. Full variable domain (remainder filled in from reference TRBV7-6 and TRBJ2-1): GAGVSQSPRYKVTKRGQDVALRCDPISGHVSLYWYRQALGQGPEFLTYFNYEAQQDKSGLPNDRFSAERPEGSISTLTIQRTEQRDSAMYRCASSSLSGRNRNEQFFGPGTRLTVL.

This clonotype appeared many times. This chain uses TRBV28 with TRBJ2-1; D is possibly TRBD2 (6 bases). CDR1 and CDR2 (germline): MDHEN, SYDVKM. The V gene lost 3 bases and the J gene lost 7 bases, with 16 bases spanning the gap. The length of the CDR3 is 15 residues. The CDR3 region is CASSFVVAGPNEQFF. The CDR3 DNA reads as TGTGCCAGCAGTTTCGTGGTGGCGGGGCCGAATGAGCAGTTCTTC.

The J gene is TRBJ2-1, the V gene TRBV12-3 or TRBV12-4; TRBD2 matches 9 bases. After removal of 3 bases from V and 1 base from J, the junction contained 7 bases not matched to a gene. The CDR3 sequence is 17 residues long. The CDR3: CASSFDVGLASYNEQFF. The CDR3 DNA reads TGTGCCAGCAGTTTCGATGTGGGACTAGCTTCCTACAATGAGCAGTTCTTC.

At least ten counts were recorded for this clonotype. CDR3 sequence reads: CASSRDLSSDTQYF. The CDR3 DNA is TGTGCCAGCAGCAGAGACCTTAGTTCGGATACGCAGTATTTT. The chain has TRBV7-2 and TRBJ2-3; D is uncertain. There are 14 residues in the CDR3. V shed 5 bases and J shed 6 bases, with 15 bases lying between them. Germline CDR1 and CDR2: SGHTA and FQGNSA.

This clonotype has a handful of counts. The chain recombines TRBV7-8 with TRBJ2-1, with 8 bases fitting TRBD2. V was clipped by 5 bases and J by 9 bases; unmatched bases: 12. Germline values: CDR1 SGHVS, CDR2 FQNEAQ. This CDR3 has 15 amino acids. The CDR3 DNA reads TGTGCCAGCAGCCTACTAGCGGACGACGCTGGTGAGCAGTTCTTC. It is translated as CASSLLADDAGEQFF.

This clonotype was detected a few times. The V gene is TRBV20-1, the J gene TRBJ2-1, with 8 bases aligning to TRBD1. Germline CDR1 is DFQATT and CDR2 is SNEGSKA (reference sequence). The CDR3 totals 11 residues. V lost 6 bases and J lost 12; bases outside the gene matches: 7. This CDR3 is CSAETGERQFF. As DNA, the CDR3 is TGCAGTGCCGAGACAGGGGAAAGGCAGTTCTTC.

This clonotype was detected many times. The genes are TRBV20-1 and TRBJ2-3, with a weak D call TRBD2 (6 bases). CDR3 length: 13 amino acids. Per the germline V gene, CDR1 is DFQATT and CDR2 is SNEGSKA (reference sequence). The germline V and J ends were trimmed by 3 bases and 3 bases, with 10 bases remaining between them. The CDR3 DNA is TGCAGTGCTAGTGGGACTCCGACAGATACGCAGTATTTT. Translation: CSASGTPTDTQYF.

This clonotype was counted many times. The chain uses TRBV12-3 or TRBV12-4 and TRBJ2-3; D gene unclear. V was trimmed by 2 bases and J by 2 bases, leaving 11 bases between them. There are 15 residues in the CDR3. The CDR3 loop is CASSLIKPHTDTQYF. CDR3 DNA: TGTGCCAGCAGTTTAATTAAACCGCACACAGATACGCAGTATTTT.

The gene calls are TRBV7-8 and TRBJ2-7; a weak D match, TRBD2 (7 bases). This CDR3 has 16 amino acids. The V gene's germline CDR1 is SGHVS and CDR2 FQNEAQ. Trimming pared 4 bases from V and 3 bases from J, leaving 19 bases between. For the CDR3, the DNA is TGTGCCAGCAGCTCCTTTGTGCGGGGGCCTTACTACGAGCAGTACTTC. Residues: CASSSFVRGPYYEQYF.

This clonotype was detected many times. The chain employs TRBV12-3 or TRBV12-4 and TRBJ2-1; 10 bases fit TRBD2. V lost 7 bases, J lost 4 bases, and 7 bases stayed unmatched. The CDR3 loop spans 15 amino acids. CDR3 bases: TGTGCCAGCACCCTTGGACTAGCGGAGTACAATGAGCAGTTCTTC. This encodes CASTLGLAEYNEQFF.